Below, 22 T cell receptor beta chains from the same sample are listed, as sequenced in a study of blood T cell repertoires in COVID-19 (dated by TCRdb to the early 2020s). The protocol used for the library was the immunoSEQ multiplex PCR assay. TCRdb carries this immuneACCESS record with in-frame sequences only. Its versions omit some clonotypes, under half of them owing to an unresolved V gene in the studies checked, with the rest unexplained. Within this sample are a few hundred thousand clones, with roughly nine tenths of them counted one time only. 2.5% to 3.5% of the sample is in the top ten clones. The specimen sequenced was PBMCs or T cells enriched from blood (not recorded which). These TCRs come from a woman aged 50 to 65 in a cohort exposed to, infected with or recovered from COVID-19 (not recorded which).

The chain combines TRBV4-2 with TRBJ2-3; D call uncertain. The CDR3 consists of 16 residues. Germline V gives CDR1 LGHNA, CDR2 YNFKEQ. V was clipped by 1 base and J by 0 bases, with 11 bases between them. The CDR3 spells CASSQVSVTSTDTQYF. CDR3 DNA: TGTGCCAGCAGCCAAGTAAGCGTCACTAGCACAGATACGCAGTATTTT.

Details on this clone: Other nucleotide sequences in the sample specify the same CDR3. V and J are TRBV7-2 and TRBJ1-5; no reliable D call. V gave up 1 base and J gave up 1 base, with 5 bases separating them. CDR1 is SGHTA, CDR2 FQGNSA, per germline. The CDR3 totals 14 residues. DNA of the CDR3: TGTGCCAGCAGCTTAGACAGCAGCAATCAGCCCCAGCATTTT. Residues: CASSLDSSNQPQHF.

V usage is TRBV6-2 or TRBV6-3 and J usage is TRBJ1-5; perhaps TRBD1 as D (5 bases). CDR1 MNHEY and CDR2 SVGEGT come from the germline V gene. CDR3 length: 16 amino acids. Trimming shortened V by 0 bases and J by 2 bases, and 11 bases separated the two germline ends. CDR3 in amino acids: CASSYSLGVGNQPQHF. Here the CDR3 DNA reads TGTGCCAGCAGTTACTCGTTAGGGGTCGGCAATCAGCCCCAGCATTTT.

The table lists this clone with a few counts. This chain uses TRBV29-1 with TRBJ2-3, with D tentatively TRBD1 (5 bases). Germline loops: CDR1 SQVTM, CDR2 ANQGSEA. CDR3 size: 11 residues. The V gene lost 4 bases and the J gene lost 3 bases, with 5 bases spanning the gap. The CDR3, as DNA: TGCAGCGTTGCAGGGACAGATACGCAGTATTTT. This translates into CSVAGTDTQYF.

J is TRBJ1-1 and V is TRBV7-9, with 9 bases lining up with TRBD1. The CDR3 spans 15 residues. Germline-derived CDR1 and CDR2 are SEHNR and FQNEAQ (reference sequence). V shed 5 bases and J 0 bases; nucleotides not matched to a gene: 4. CDR3 nucleotides: TGTGCCAGCAGCCCCACAGGGGGCCTGAACACTGAAGCTTTCTTT. This translates into CASSPTGGLNTEAFF.

This rearrangement joins TRBV3-1 (or the pseudogene TRBV3-2) to TRBJ1-2, with 11 bases that match TRBD1. Trimming at V came to 4 bases and at J to 5 bases, leaving 3 bases not matched to a gene. This CDR3 is built from 14 residues. The germline V gene has CDR1 LGHDT and CDR2 YNNKEL (reference sequence). For the CDR3, the DNA is TGTGCCAGCAGCCCTGGGACAGGGGGGTATGGCTACACCTTC. Protein: CASSPGTGGYGYTF.

The chain is built from TRBV7-2 and TRBJ2-1, with TRBD2 matching 11 bases. V lost 4 bases to trimming and J lost 7 bases; unmatched junction nucleotides: 9. Germline CDR1 reads SGHTA; CDR2 reads FQGNSA. This CDR3 has 16 amino acids. The CDR3 bases are TGTGCCAGCAGCTCGAAGACTAGCGGGGACCCTAATGAGCAGTTCTTC. Translated, it gives CASSSKTSGDPNEQFF. Full variable domain (outside the CDR3, taken from reference TRBV7-2 and TRBJ2-1): GAGVSQSPSNKVTEKGKDVELRCDPISGHTALYWYRQSLGQGLEFLIYFQGNSAPDKSGLPSDRFSAERTGGSVSTLTIQRTQQEDSAVYLCASSSKTSGDPNEQFFGPGTRLTVL.

The rearrangement links TRBV6-5 to TRBJ2-7, with a tentative D call TRBD1 (6 bases). Trimming pared 7 bases from V and 2 bases from J, leaving 12 bases between. Germline loops: CDR1 MNHEY, CDR2 SVGAGI. There are 13 residues in the CDR3. The CDR3 spells CASKGQWTYEQYF. As DNA, the CDR3 is TGTGCCAGCAAGGGACAATGGACCTACGAGCAGTACTTC.

This chain connects TRBV6-5 to TRBJ1-1; D remains unclear. This CDR3 has 15 amino acids. Trimming shortened V by 0 bases and J by 1 base, and 9 bases separated the two germline ends. CDR1 is MNHEY and CDR2 is SVGAGI in the germline V gene. The CDR3 is CASSYSINSNTEAFF. CDR3 coding DNA: TGTGCCAGCAGTTACTCAATCAATTCGAACACTGAAGCTTTCTTT.

This clone was found a few times. This rearrangement joins TRBV6-5 to TRBJ2-2; the D is unclear. This CDR3 has 16 amino acids. The V and J ends lost 4 bases and 0 bases respectively, with 12 bases between them. Germline-derived CDR1 and CDR2 are MNHEY and SVGAGI. Here the CDR3 reads CASSSTPFANTGELFF. Here the CDR3 DNA reads TGTGCCAGCAGTTCTACCCCGTTCGCGAACACCGGGGAGCTGTTTTTT.

The V and J genes are TRBV7-9 and TRBJ1-3; D is ambiguous. With 5 bases removed from V and 4 bases from J, the gap between germline ends came to 9 bases. There are 13 residues in the CDR3. Germline CDR1 SEHNR, CDR2 FQNEAQ (reference sequence). CDR3 in amino acids: CASSQHEGNTIYF. The CDR3 DNA sequence: TGTGCCAGCAGCCAACACGAAGGAAACACCATATATTTT.

This chain connects TRBV7-9 to TRBJ2-3, with D perhaps TRBD1 (7 bases). V was cut by 5 bases and J by 1 base, with 22 bases left in between. The CDR3 has 18 residues. Germline V gives CDR1 SEHNR, CDR2 FQNEAQ (reference sequence). In DNA form, the CDR3 reads TGTGCCAGCAGCCCCCGGAGGTCAGGCAGGGGGGGCACAGATACGCAGTATTTT. Translating it yields CASSPRRSGRGGTDTQYF.

The chain recombines TRBV7-9 with TRBJ2-2; perhaps TRBD1 as D (6 bases). Trimming pared 4 bases from V and 0 bases from J, leaving 21 bases between. Germline V gene lookup returns CDR1 SEHNR and CDR2 FQNEAQ (reference sequence). The CDR3 runs to 19 residues. CDR3 sequence: CASSSIRGTGYANTGELFF. In DNA form, the CDR3 reads TGTGCCAGCAGCTCAATAAGGGGAACAGGGTACGCGAACACCGGGGAGCTGTTTTTT.

CDR3 residues: CASSVFWGDGYTF. CDR3 in DNA: TGTGCCAGCAGCGTATTCTGGGGGGATGGCTACACCTTC. V is TRBV9 and J is TRBJ1-2; a possible D gene is TRBD1 (5 bases). Germline V gives CDR1 SGDLS, CDR2 YYNGEE. Deletions cut 1 base from V and 6 bases from J, with 10 bases between. The CDR3 loop spans 13 amino acids.

CDR3 region: CASSDLYWAGKNYGYTF. CDR3 nucleotides: TGTGCCAGCAGTGACCTATATTGGGCAGGAAAAAACTATGGCTACACCTTC. The rearrangement joins TRBV6-4 to TRBJ1-2; D call uncertain. Trimming cost V 2 bases and J 2 bases, with 18 bases left between them. Germline CDR1 MRHNA, CDR2 SNTAGT. This CDR3 is 17 amino acids long.

The chain carries TRBV6-2 or TRBV6-3 and TRBJ2-7, with D possibly matching TRBD2 (6 bases). The CDR3 sequence is 17 residues long. Trimming took off 0 bases at V and 1 base at J, with 16 bases between the two ends. CDR1 MNHEY and CDR2 SVGEGT come from the germline V gene. DNA of the CDR3: TGTGCCAGCAGTTACTCGATGGGTTGGGGGGAGTCCTACGAGCAGTACTTC. Its translation: CASSYSMGWGESYEQYF.

The J gene is TRBJ1-4, the V gene TRBV4-3; no clear D. V dropped 0 bases and J dropped 2 bases, with 10 bases sitting between them. CDR1 and CDR2 from the germline V gene are LGHNA and YSLEER. The length of the CDR3 is 16 residues. The CDR3 DNA sequence: TGCGCCAGCAGCCAAGAATCCGGGATTACTAATGAAAAACTGTTTTTT. This codes for CASSQESGITNEKLFF.

The J gene is TRBJ1-2, the V gene TRBV6-2 or TRBV6-3; D gene unclear. CDR1 is MNHEY, CDR2 SVGEGT, per germline. The CDR3 is 16 residues long. Trimming cost V 5 bases and J 4 bases, with 20 bases left between them. CDR3 residues: CASSNGRTFAPYGYTF. The CDR3 coding sequence is TGTGCCAGCAGTAACGGGCGGACTTTTGCCCCCTATGGCTACACCTTC.

The chain uses TRBV11-2 and TRBJ2-2; the D gene is possibly TRBD2 (5 bases). This CDR3 has 14 amino acids. Trimming took off 6 bases at V and 5 bases at J, with 13 bases between the two ends. Looked up from germline, CDR1 is SGHAT and CDR2 is FQNNGV. The CDR3 DNA is TGTGCCAGCAGTATGAGGACGGGAACCGGGGAGCTGTTTTTT. This translates into CASSMRTGTGELFF. Complete variable domain (other parts from reference TRBV11-2 and TRBJ2-2): EAGVAQSPRYKIIEKRQSVAFWCNPISGHATLYWYQQILGQGPKLLIQFQNNGVVDDSQLPKDRFSAERLKGVDSTLKIQPAKLEDSAVYLCASSMRTGTGELFFGEGSRLTVL.

The rearrangement links TRBV7-9 to TRBJ1-4; 7 bases map to TRBD1. The CDR3 contains 15 residues. Germline values: CDR1 SEHNR, CDR2 FQNEAQ (reference sequence). Trimming at V came to 1 base and at J to 7 bases, leaving 6 bases not matched to a gene. The CDR3: CASSLGGGLTEKLFF. The CDR3 bases are TGTGCCAGCAGCTTAGGAGGGGGCCTCACTGAAAAACTGTTTTTT.

The chain uses TRBV19 and TRBJ2-1; D is perhaps TRBD2 (7 bases). Trimming shortened V by 4 bases and J by 2 bases, and 15 bases separated the two germline ends. This CDR3 contains 16 residues. Germline loops: CDR1 LNHDA, CDR2 SQIVND (reference sequence). CDR3 in DNA: TGTGCCAGTAGTAAAGGGTGGGGGGGCACCTACAATGAGCAGTTCTTC. Protein product: CASSKGWGGTYNEQFF.

This clone was counted a single time. The chain links TRBV5-1 to TRBJ2-7; 8 nucleotides line up with TRBD1. With V trimmed by 6 bases and J by 2 bases, 10 bases remained unmatched. The CDR3 covers 15 residues. In germline, CDR1 is SGHRS, CDR2 YFSETQ. CDR3 loop: CASTPSGQAPYEQYF. The CDR3, as DNA: TGCGCCAGCACCCCCTCGGGACAGGCCCCCTACGAGCAGTACTTC.